In this sample, the clone carrying this T cell receptor beta chain turned up a few times. Trimming took 1 base from V and 5 from J, leaving 9 bases between them. This CDR3 is 14 amino acids long. CDR1 and CDR2 (germline): SEHNR, FQNEAQ (reference sequence). Original analysis: Researchers report that nucleated cell counts were estimated from reference gene primer amplification. Sequenced by immunoSEQ multiplex PCR; TCRdb stores in-frame clones only, minus some. That table furnishes V, J and clone size, whereas the DNA furnished D and trimming. Here the sample spans a few hundred thousand clones, about 79% being singletons. The data were obtained in a study of blood T cell repertoires in COVID-19. Study context: Whether acute or convalescent, the COVID-19 samples came from the United States, Italy and Spain. PBMCs, B-cell-depleted T cells, or T cells were the source of the cDNA or gDNA that made up the material.

This chain joins TRBV7-9 and TRBJ2-1; no clear D. The sequenced material came from peripheral blood. The receptor was isolated from a woman aged 35 to 49 who had recovered from COVID-19. The DNA for the CDR3 is TGTGCCAGCAGCTTAGAGTCTATAAACAATGAGCAGTTCTTC. This codes for CASSLESINNEQFF.